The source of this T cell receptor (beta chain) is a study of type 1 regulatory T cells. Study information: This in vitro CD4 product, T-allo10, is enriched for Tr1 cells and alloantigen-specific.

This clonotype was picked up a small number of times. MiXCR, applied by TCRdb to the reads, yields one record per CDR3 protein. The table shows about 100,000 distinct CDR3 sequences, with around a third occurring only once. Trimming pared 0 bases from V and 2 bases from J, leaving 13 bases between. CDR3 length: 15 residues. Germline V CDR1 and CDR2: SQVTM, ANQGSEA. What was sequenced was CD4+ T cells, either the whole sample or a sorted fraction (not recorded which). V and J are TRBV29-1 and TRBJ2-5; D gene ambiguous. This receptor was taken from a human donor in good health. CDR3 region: CSVEDWLADQETQYF. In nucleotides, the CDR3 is TGCAGCGTTGAAGATTGGTTAGCAGATCAAGAGACCCAGTACTTC.